One TCR beta chain is described in this entry. In the PCR, 60 Vbeta and 13 Jbeta primers were used. Sequencing was performed with immunoSEQ multiplex PCR; in TCRdb, only in-frame clones are kept and a portion is missing. This sample's table has around 75,000 clones. Germline V gene data show CDR1 as MDHEN and CDR2 as SYDVKM. Trimming removed 3 bases at V and 7 bases at J, with 9 bases between. The CDR3 has 12 amino acids. The data were obtained in a study of cytomegalovirus exposure and HLA in healthy donors. Study as a whole: Among the roughly 400 genotyped donors, about 81% were placed in the Caucasian-associated ancestry cluster.

The J gene is TRBJ1-2, the V gene TRBV28; D gene uncertain. The source of this sequence is a man in his fifties or sixties in good health and CMV-seropositive. The sequenced sample consisted of PBMCs. DNA for the CDR3: TGTGCCAGCAGTTTGAGGAATGGTGGCTACACCTTC. Translation gives CASSLRNGGYTF.